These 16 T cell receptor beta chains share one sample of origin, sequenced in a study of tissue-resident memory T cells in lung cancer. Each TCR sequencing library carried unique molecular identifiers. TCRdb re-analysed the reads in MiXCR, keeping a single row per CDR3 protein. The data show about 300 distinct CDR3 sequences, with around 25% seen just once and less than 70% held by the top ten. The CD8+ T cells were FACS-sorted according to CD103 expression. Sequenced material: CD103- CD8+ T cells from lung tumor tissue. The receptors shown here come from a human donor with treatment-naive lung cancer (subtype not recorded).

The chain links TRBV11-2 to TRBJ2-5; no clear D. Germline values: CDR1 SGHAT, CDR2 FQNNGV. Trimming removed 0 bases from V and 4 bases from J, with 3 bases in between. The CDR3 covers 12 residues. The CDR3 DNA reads TGTGCCAGCAGCTTAGATATAGAGACCCAGTACTTC. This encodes CASSLDIETQYF.

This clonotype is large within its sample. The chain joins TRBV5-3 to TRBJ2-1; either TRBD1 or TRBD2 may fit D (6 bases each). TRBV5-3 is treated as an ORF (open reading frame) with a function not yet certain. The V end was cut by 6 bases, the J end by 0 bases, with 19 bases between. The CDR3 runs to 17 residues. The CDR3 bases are TGTGCCAGAACCCTGGGGACCGGGGGCCGCTCCTACAATGAGCAGTTCTTC. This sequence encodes CARTLGTGGRSYNEQFF.

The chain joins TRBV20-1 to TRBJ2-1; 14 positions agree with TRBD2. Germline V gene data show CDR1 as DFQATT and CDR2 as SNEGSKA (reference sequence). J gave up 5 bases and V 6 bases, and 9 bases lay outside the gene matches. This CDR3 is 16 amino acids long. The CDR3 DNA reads TGCAGTGCAACGGGACTAGCGGGGGCCACCCACAATGAGCAGTTCTTC. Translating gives CSATGLAGATHNEQFF.

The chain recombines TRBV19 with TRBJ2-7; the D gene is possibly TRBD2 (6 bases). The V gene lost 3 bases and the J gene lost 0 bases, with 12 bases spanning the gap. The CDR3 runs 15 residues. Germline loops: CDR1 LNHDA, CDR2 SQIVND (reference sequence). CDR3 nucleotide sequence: TGTGCCAGTAGTATCGGAAGGGGACTCTCCTACGAGCAGTACTTC. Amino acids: CASSIGRGLSYEQYF.

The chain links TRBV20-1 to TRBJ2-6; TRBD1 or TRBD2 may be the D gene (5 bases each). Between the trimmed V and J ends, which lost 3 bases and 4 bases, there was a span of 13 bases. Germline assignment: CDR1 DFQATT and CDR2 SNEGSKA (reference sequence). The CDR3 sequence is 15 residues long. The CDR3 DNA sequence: TGCAGTGCTAGGACGGGGCTCGCCGGGGCCAACGTCCTGACTTTC. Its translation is CSARTGLAGANVLTF.

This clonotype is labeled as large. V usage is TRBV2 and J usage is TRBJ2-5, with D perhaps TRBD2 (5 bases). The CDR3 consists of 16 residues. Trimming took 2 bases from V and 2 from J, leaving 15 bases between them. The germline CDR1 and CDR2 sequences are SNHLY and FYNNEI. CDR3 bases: TGTGCCAGCAGTGAACGGAGGATAGCAGGTCAAGAGACCCAGTACTTC. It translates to CASSERRIAGQETQYF.

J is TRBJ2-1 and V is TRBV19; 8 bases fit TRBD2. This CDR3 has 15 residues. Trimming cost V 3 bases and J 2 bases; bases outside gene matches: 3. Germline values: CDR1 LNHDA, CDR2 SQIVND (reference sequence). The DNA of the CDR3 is TGTGCCAGTAGTATCACTAGCGGAGCCTACAATGAGCAGTTCTTC. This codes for CASSITSGAYNEQFF.

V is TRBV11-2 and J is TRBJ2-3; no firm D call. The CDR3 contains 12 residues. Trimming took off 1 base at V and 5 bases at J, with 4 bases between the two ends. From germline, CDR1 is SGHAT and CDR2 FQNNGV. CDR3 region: CASSLGRDTQYF. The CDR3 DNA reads TGTGCCAGCAGCTTAGGCCGAGATACGCAGTATTTT. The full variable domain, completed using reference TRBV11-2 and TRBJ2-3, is EAGVAQSPRYKIIEKRQSVAFWCNPISGHATLYWYQQILGQGPKLLIQFQNNGVVDDSQLPKDRFSAERLKGVDSTLKIQPAKLEDSAVYLCASSLGRDTQYFGPGTRLTVL.

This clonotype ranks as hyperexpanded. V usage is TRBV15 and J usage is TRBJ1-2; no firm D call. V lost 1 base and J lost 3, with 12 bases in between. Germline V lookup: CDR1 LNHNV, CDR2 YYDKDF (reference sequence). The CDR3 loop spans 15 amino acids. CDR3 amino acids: CATSRVVGSHYGYTF. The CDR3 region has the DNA TGTGCCACCAGCAGAGTCGTGGGGAGTCACTATGGCTACACCTTC.

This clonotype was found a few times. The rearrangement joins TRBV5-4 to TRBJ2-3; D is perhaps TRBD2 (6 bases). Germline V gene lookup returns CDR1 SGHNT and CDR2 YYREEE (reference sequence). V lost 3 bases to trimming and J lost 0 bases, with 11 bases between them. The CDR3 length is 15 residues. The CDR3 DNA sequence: TGTGCCAGCAGCTCCCTAGCGTCTAGCACAGATACGCAGTATTTT. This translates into CASSSLASSTDTQYF.

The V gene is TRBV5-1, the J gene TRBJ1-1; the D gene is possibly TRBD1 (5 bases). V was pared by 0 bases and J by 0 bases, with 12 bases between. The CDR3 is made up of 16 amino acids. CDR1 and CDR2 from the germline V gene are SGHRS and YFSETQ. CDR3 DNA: TGCGCCAGCAGCTTGGCCTCGACAGACATGAACACTGAAGCTTTCTTT. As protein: CASSLASTDMNTEAFF.

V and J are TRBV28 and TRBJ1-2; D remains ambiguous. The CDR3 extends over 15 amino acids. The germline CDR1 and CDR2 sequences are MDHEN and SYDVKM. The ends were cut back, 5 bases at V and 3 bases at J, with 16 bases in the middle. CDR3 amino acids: CASSTLERQDYGYTF. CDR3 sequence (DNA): TGTGCCAGCAGTACCCTTGAGAGGCAAGACTATGGCTACACCTTC.

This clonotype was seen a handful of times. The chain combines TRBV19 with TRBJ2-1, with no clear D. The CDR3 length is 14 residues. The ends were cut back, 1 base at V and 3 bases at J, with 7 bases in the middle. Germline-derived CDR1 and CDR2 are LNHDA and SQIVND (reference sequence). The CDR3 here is CASSIGGSYNEQFF. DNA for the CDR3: TGTGCCAGTAGTATAGGTGGCAGCTACAATGAGCAGTTCTTC.

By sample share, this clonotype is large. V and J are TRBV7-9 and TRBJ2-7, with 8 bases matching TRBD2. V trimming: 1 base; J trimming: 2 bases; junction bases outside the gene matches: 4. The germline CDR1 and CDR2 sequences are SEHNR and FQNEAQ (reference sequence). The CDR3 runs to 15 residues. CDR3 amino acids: CASSLGTSGPYEQYF. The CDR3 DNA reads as TGTGCCAGCAGCTTAGGAACTAGCGGACCCTACGAGCAGTACTTC.

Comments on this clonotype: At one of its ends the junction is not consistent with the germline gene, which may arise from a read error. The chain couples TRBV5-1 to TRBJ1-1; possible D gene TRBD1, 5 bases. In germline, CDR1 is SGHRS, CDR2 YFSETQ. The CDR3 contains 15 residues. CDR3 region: CASSPHLDSITETFF. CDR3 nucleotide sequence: TGCGCCAGCAGCCCCCACCTCGACAGCATTACTGAAACTTTCTTT. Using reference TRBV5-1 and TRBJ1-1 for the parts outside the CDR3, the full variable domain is KAGVTQTPRYLIKTRGQQVTLSCSPISGHRSVSWYQQTPGQGLQFLFEYFSETQRNKGNFPGRFSGRQFSNSRSEMNVSTLELGDSALYLCASSPHLDSITETFFGQGTRLTVV.

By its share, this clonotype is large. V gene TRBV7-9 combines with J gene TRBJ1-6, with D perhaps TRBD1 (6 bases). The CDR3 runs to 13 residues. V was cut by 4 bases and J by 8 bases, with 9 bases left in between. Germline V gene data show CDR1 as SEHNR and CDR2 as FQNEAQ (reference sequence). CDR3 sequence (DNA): TGTGCCAGCAGCTGGGGGGGCGATTCACCCCTCCACTTT. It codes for CASSWGGDSPLHF.